The 25 T cell receptor beta chains below were found in one sample sequenced in a study of regulatory T cells in long-lasting Graves disease. Building of the TCR beta libraries involved iRepertoire HTBI primers and Arm-PCR of CDR3 regions. TCRdb called the multiplex PCR reads again in MiXCR, with one record for every CDR3 protein. Counted here are a few hundred thousand distinct CDR3 sequences, 15% to 20% occurring once; the ten biggest clones make up roughly a fifth. Documented time point: newly diagnosed GD, antithyroid drugs for less than 3 months. Following extraction of RNA from PBMCs, that RNA was used to make the TCR library. This specimen was peripheral blood mononuclear cells (PBMCs), taken at new diagnosis, from a patient treated with antithyroid drugs. The receptors shown here come from a female donor with Graves disease.

In its sample, this clonotype was seen many times. V and J are TRBV11-3 and TRBJ2-5; TRBD2 aligns across 9 bases. The length of the CDR3 is 16 residues. V shed 4 bases and J 6 bases; nucleotides not matched to a gene: 12. Germline V CDR1 and CDR2: SGHNT, YENEEA. The DNA of the CDR3 is TGTGCCAGCAGCTCCTTCGGCGGGAGGGCCGCTCAGACCCAGTACTTC. This encodes CASSSFGGRAAQTQYF.

The table lists this clonotype with a count of one. The rearrangement joins TRBV19 to TRBJ1-2; D unclear. Germline CDR1 and CDR2: LNHDA and SQIVND (reference sequence). CDR3 length: 15 amino acids. V lost 4 bases and J 2 bases, leaving 14 bases between the germline ends. The CDR3, as DNA: TGTGCCAGTAGTACCGGGTGGGCAGACAACTATGGCTACACCTTC. Translated: CASSTGWADNYGYTF.

In its sample, this clonotype was seen many times. The chain joins TRBV19 to TRBJ2-2; D may be TRBD2 (11 bases). The CDR3 totals 23 residues. CDR1 LNHDA and CDR2 SQIVND come from the germline V gene (reference sequence). The V gene lost 3 bases and the J gene lost 0 bases, with 32 bases spanning the gap. CDR3 nucleotides: TGTGCCAGTAGTATCGCCTCCGGGACAGGGGTTAGCGGGAGGGCTCCGAACACCGGGGAGCTGTTTTTT. Amino acids: CASSIASGTGVSGRAPNTGELFF. Full variable domain (rest looked up from reference TRBV19 and TRBJ2-2): DGGITQSPKYLFRKEGQNVTLSCEQNLNHDAMYWYRQDPGQGLRLIYYSQIVNDFQKGDIAEGYSVSREKKESFPLTVTSAQKNPTAFYLCASSIASGTGVSGRAPNTGELFFGEGSRLTVL.

Ten or more counts support this clonotype. The chain links TRBV6-1 to TRBJ1-1, with 8 bases lining up with TRBD1. Trimming at V came to 6 bases and at J to 6 bases, leaving 6 bases not matched to a gene. CDR1 MNHNS and CDR2 SASEGT come from the germline V gene. CDR3 size: 13 residues. The CDR3 sequence is CASRIQGGPEAFF. CDR3 DNA: TGTGCCAGCAGGATACAGGGGGGGCCTGAAGCTTTCTTT.

This clonotype was counted at least ten times. The V call is TRBV20-1, the J call TRBJ2-1; 15 bases agree with TRBD2. V dropped 4 bases and J dropped 2; count of bases not matched to a gene: 6. Germline V gene sequence: CDR1 DFQATT, CDR2 SNEGSKA (reference sequence). The CDR3 sequence is 17 residues long. The CDR3 sequence is CSAKGLAGGGPYNEQFF. CDR3 DNA sequence: TGCAGTGCTAAGGGACTAGCGGGAGGCGGTCCCTACAATGAGCAGTTCTTC.

This clonotype was counted between two and nine times. The V and J genes are TRBV7-2 and TRBJ2-1; D might be TRBD2 (6 bases). V shed 5 bases and J shed 0 bases, with 14 bases lying between them. CDR3 length: 16 residues. In germline, CDR1 is SGHTA, CDR2 FQGNSA. The CDR3 protein is CASSPPGGISYNEQFF. In DNA, the CDR3 is TGTGCCAGCAGCCCCCCTGGGGGGATCTCCTACAATGAGCAGTTCTTC.

This clonotype was seen repeatedly, ten times or more. The chain recombines TRBV6-5 with TRBJ1-2; D gene uncertain. Trimming stripped 2 bases from V and 0 bases from J, with 4 bases between. CDR3 length equals 13 residues. Looked up from germline, CDR1 is MNHEY and CDR2 is SVGAGI. The CDR3 nucleotides are TGTGCCAGCAGTTACGGGACTAACTATGGCTACACCTTC. Protein sequence: CASSYGTNYGYTF.

This clonotype occurred a few times. A single base separates this from a much larger clone, so it may be a read error. This chain connects TRBV27 to TRBJ2-2, with 9 bases identical to TRBD1. Trimming cost V 4 bases and J 5 bases; bases outside gene matches: 5. The germline CDR1 and CDR2 sequences are MNHEY and SMNVEV (reference sequence). CDR3 size: 15 residues. The CDR3 bases are TGTGCCAGCAGTTCTACAGGGGGCGGGACCGGGGAGCTGTTTTTT. Translation: CASSSTGGGTGELFF.

This clonotype appeared many times. This chain links TRBV6-2 or TRBV6-3 with TRBJ2-7; D gene unclear. Germline loops: CDR1 MNHEY, CDR2 SVGEGT. This CDR3 is built from 15 residues. The V end lost 2 bases, the J end lost 1 base, and 12 bases lay between the germline ends. The CDR3 protein is CASSYRLDGSYEQYF. Written as DNA, the CDR3 is TGTGCCAGCAGTTACCGCCTCGATGGGTCCTACGAGCAGTACTTC.

This clonotype was recorded many times. CDR3 amino acids: CASSLDRALQYF. Written as DNA, the CDR3 is TGTGCCAGCAGCTTAGATCGGGCGTTGCAGTACTTC. The chain is built from TRBV7-9 and TRBJ2-7; D unclear. CDR3 length: 12 residues. Trimming stripped 1 base from V and 9 bases from J, with 10 bases between. Germline CDR1 is SEHNR and CDR2 is FQNEAQ (reference sequence).

This clonotype was seen many times. The chain carries TRBV12-3 or TRBV12-4 and TRBJ2-7; tentative D call: TRBD2 (5 bases). CDR3 length equals 13 residues. The V end lost 5 bases, the J end lost 2 bases, and 10 bases lay between the germline ends. The CDR3 DNA follows: TGTGCCAGCAGTACTAGGAGCCCCTACGAGCAGTACTTC. It yields the protein CASSTRSPYEQYF.

The gene calls are TRBV10-3 and TRBJ2-7; D is undetermined. Trimming removed 0 bases at V and 7 bases at J, with 10 bases between. The CDR3 spans 13 residues. CDR1 is ENHRY, CDR2 SYGVKD, per germline. DNA of the CDR3: TGTGCCATCAGTGAGTCCGAGGTTCGGGAGCAGTACTTC. Protein sequence: CAISESEVREQYF.

This clonotype was seen ten or more times. The chain uses TRBV19 and TRBJ1-5; 7 nucleotides align to TRBD1. V lost 1 base and J lost 2; bases outside the gene matches: 2. Germline CDR1 reads LNHDA; CDR2 reads SQIVND (reference sequence). CDR3 length: 15 amino acids. The CDR3 region is CASSIGQGGNQPQHF. CDR3 DNA sequence: TGTGCCAGTAGTATAGGACAGGGAGGCAATCAGCCCCAGCATTTT. The whole variable domain, remainder taken from reference TRBV19 and TRBJ1-5, is DGGITQSPKYLFRKEGQNVTLSCEQNLNHDAMYWYRQDPGQGLRLIYYSQIVNDFQKGDIAEGYSVSREKKESFPLTVTSAQKNPTAFYLCASSIGQGGNQPQHFGDGTRLSIL.

The V and J genes are TRBV5-6 and TRBJ1-4; 8 nucleotides align to TRBD1. The V gene end was trimmed by 2 bases and the J gene end by 10 bases; junction bases not matched to a gene: 7. The CDR3 totals 14 residues. Germline V lookup: CDR1 SGHDT, CDR2 YYEEEE. CDR3 nucleotides: TGTGCCAGCAGCTTAATGACAGGGGTGGGAAAACTGTTTTTT. Protein sequence: CASSLMTGVGKLFF.

This clonotype was seen repeatedly, ten times or more. The chain carries TRBV7-9 and TRBJ2-1; unclear D gene. From germline, CDR1 is SEHNR and CDR2 FQNEAQ (reference sequence). V was cut by 3 bases and J by 0 bases, with 15 bases left in between. This CDR3 spans 17 amino acids. The CDR3 protein is CASSFPPPTTSYNEQFF. The CDR3 nucleotides read TGTGCCAGCAGCTTCCCCCCCCCTACCACCTCCTACAATGAGCAGTTCTTC.

With regard to this clonotype: This clone may be a read error of a much larger clone one base away. The V gene is TRBV30, the J gene TRBJ2-1, with a tentative D call TRBD2 (7 bases). CDR1 and CDR2 (germline): GTSNPN, SVGIG (reference sequence). The CDR3 has 13 amino acids. V shed 0 bases and J shed 7 bases, with 10 bases lying between them. The CDR3 protein is CAWSVGGANEQFF. In nucleotides, the CDR3 is TGTGCCTGGAGTGTAGGGGGGGCAAATGAGCAGTTCTTC.

At least ten counts were recorded for this clonotype. V is TRBV12-3 or TRBV12-4 and J is TRBJ2-4; no clear D. Trimming removed 4 bases at V and 5 bases at J, with 9 bases between. The CDR3 spans 13 residues. Here the CDR3 DNA reads TGTGCCAGCAGTTCGCAGCAACAAAACATTCAGTACTTC. It translates to CASSSQQQNIQYF.

This clonotype was recorded many times. The chain links TRBV20-1 to TRBJ2-3; 11 bases are shared with TRBD2. V shed 5 bases, J shed 6 bases, and the junction held 10 bases outside the gene matches. Germline loops: CDR1 DFQATT, CDR2 SNEGSKA (reference sequence). The CDR3 runs to 15 residues. The CDR3 loop reads CSAVKWTSGLDTQYF. In DNA, the CDR3 is TGCAGTGCTGTAAAATGGACTAGCGGGTTGGATACGCAGTATTTT.

This clonotype was observed a single time. The genes are TRBV4-3 and TRBJ2-7; D may match TRBD1 or TRBD2 (5 bases each). The V end lost 2 bases, the J end lost 4 bases, and 12 bases lay between the germline ends. The CDR3 is 14 residues long. The germline V gene encodes CDR1 LGHNA and CDR2 YSLEER. The CDR3 DNA follows: TGCGCCAGCAGCCAACCGGGACGGAGATACGAGCAGTACTTC. Translation gives CASSQPGRRYEQYF.

This clonotype was recorded many times. The CDR3 bases are TGCAGCTACAGGGAGGCTAACAAAAACATTCAGTACTTC. It yields the protein CSYREANKNIQYF. The J gene is TRBJ2-4, the V gene TRBV29-1; D could derive from TRBD1 or TRBD2 (6 bases each). Germline lookup yields CDR1 SQVTM and CDR2 ANQGSEA. Trimming stripped 8 bases from V and 3 bases from J, with 14 bases between. The CDR3 runs 13 residues.

Turning to this clonotype: A much larger clone lies a single base off, so this may be a read error. The chain uses TRBV29-1 and TRBJ2-7; possible D gene TRBD2, 5 bases. The germline CDR1 and CDR2 sequences are SQVTM and ANQGSEA. V lost 4 bases and J lost 7, with 17 bases in between. The CDR3 spans 13 residues. CDR3 sequence: CSVVGGWNNEQYF. CDR3 in DNA: TGCAGCGTTGTGGGCGGGTGGAACAATGAGCAGTACTTC.

This clonotype was observed many times. V and J are TRBV20-1 and TRBJ2-3; D is unclear. The ends were cut back, 3 bases at V and 0 bases at J, with 13 bases in the middle. The CDR3 runs to 15 residues. Germline values: CDR1 DFQATT, CDR2 SNEGSKA (reference sequence). The CDR3 reads CSARGRSRSTDTQYF. CDR3 bases: TGCAGTGCTAGGGGTCGGTCTAGGAGCACAGATACGCAGTATTTT.

This clonotype was picked up many times. This chain uses TRBV3-1 with TRBJ1-1, with D possibly TRBD1 on 5 matching bases. V lost 0 bases and J 3 bases, leaving 8 bases between the germline ends. In germline, CDR1 is LGHDT, CDR2 YNNKEL (reference sequence). The CDR3 length is 14 residues. CDR3: CASSQDPRDTEAFF. CDR3 bases: TGTGCCAGCAGCCAAGACCCCAGGGACACTGAAGCTTTCTTT.

At least ten counts were recorded for this clonotype. The chain is built from TRBV29-1 and TRBJ2-6; tentatively, D is TRBD2 (5 bases). Trimming shortened V by 6 bases and J by 4 bases, and 7 bases separated the two germline ends. This CDR3 has 12 residues. CDR1 is SQVTM and CDR2 is ANQGSEA in the germline V gene. CDR3: CSVAAGANVLTF. CDR3 sequence (DNA): TGCAGCGTAGCGGCCGGGGCCAACGTCCTGACTTTC.

A note on this clonotype: Only one base separates this from a far larger clonotype, so it likely reflects a read error. The chain combines TRBV29-1 with TRBJ2-1; D possibly corresponds to TRBD2 (5 bases). This CDR3 has 14 residues. CDR1 is SQVTM, CDR2 ANQGSEA, per germline. CDR3 sequence reads: CSARVRVRYNEQFF. The DNA of the CDR3 is TGCAGTGCTAGGGTGAGGGTGAGATACAATGAGCAGTTCTTC.